This TCR beta chain was captured in a study of regulatory T cells in long-lasting Graves disease. Findings of the study overall: Persistent disease showed a preference for TRBV28, TRBJ1-2 and TRBJ2-5. Persistent Graves' cases showed lower TCR diversity than newly diagnosed cases.

CDR1 DFQATT and CDR2 SNEGSKA come from the germline V gene (reference sequence). The CDR3 totals 12 residues. The V end lost 6 bases, the J end lost 5 bases, and 14 bases lay between the germline ends. Time point: newly diagnosed GD, antithyroid drugs for less than 3 months. Preparation of the TCR library used RNA extracted from PBMCs. The authors drew 9 to 9.5 milliliters of peripheral blood into EDTA tubes. This clonotype was observed a few times. Its antigen remains unknown. Building the TCR beta libraries relied on iRepertoire HTBI primers, and CDR3 regions underwent Arm-PCR. TCRdb ran MiXCR on the multiplex PCR reads and lists one entry per CDR3 protein. In the table there are approximately 400,000 distinct CDR3 sequences, under 15% of which are singletons. These data also featured in a second study, about T cells in Graves' hyperthyroidism and ophthalmopathy.

Sequenced material: peripheral blood mononuclear cells (PBMCs), taken at new diagnosis, from a patient treated with antithyroid drugs. This chain links TRBV20-1 with TRBJ2-7; TRBD2 is a possible D gene (5 bases). The TCR comes from a woman in her twenties or thirties with Graves disease. This CDR3 is CSARKGEDEQYF. The DNA of the CDR3 is TGCAGTGCGCGGAAGGGAGAGGACGAGCAGTACTTC.